The rows below give T cell receptor beta chains drawn from one sample of a study of T cell responses to AZD1222 COVID-19 vaccine. The method was immunoSEQ multiplex PCR; TCRdb's version includes in-frame clones alone and lacks a portion of them. The table includes about 150,000 clones, about 92% detected once. The source material was peripheral blood, sampled 28 days after the second AZD1222 dose. Receptors originate from an adult who received the AZD1222 COVID-19 vaccine. The CDR3 runs from the conserved cysteine through the conserved F or W. A D gene is named only where the DNA matches it firmly. Clone size is not always given. Where it is, it says once, few, many or a class for expanded clones.

CDR3 protein	CDR3 DNA	V gene	J gene	D gene	clone size
CASDSPGQGKYYGYTF	TGTGCCAGCGATTCGCCGGGACAGGGGAAATACTATGGCTACACCTTC	TRBV28	TRBJ1-2	TRBD1	-
CASSPGTVNEKLFF	TGTGCCAGCAGCCCCGGGACAGTTAATGAAAAACTGTTTTTT	TRBV7-9	TRBJ1-4	TRBD1	-
CASSFGQGQAEAFF	TGTGCCAGCTCCTTCGGACAGGGGCAGGCTGAAGCTTTCTTT	TRBV6-5	TRBJ1-1	TRBD1	-
CASTKQSSESSYNSPLHF	TGTGCCAGCACCAAACAGTCTTCTGAGAGCTCCTATAATTCACCCCTCCACTTT	TRBV7-2	TRBJ1-6	-	-
CASRASAGYNEQFF	TGCGCCAGCAGGGCTAGCGCTGGGTACAATGAGCAGTTCTTC	TRBV5-1	TRBJ2-1	-	once
CASSYSSSDSLAFF	TGTGCCAGCAGTTACTCGAGCTCGGACAGTCTTGCTTTCTTT	TRBV6-5	TRBJ1-1	-	-
CASSFRSNEKLFF	TGTGCCAGCAGCTTTCGGAGCAATGAAAAACTGTTTTTT	TRBV7-2	TRBJ1-4	-	-
CASSPWEGEQYF	TGTGCCAGCAGCCCATGGGAGGGGGAGCAGTACTTC	TRBV5-6	TRBJ2-7	TRBD2	few
CASSALRQGNGYTF	TGTGCCAGCAGCGCACTTAGACAGGGGAATGGCTACACCTTC	TRBV3-1/TRBV3-2	TRBJ1-2	TRBD1	-
CASSDRDRDGYGYTF	TGCGCCAGCAGCGACCGGGACAGGGACGGCTATGGCTACACCTTC	TRBV4-1	TRBJ1-2	TRBD1	-
CSVRAGGLNTEAFF	TGCAGCGTCCGGGCAGGGGGTTTGAACACTGAAGCTTTCTTT	TRBV29-1	TRBJ1-1	TRBD1	-
CASSELAEETQYF	TGTGCCAGCAGTGAGCTTGCGGAAGAGACCCAGTACTTC	TRBV2	TRBJ2-5	-	-
CATSGPGLGVDTQYF	TGTGCCACCAGCGGACCGGGACTTGGGGTAGATACGCAGTATTTT	TRBV15	TRBJ2-3	-	-
CASLRTANTEAFF	TGTGCCAGCCTTCGGACAGCGAACACTGAAGCTTTCTTT	TRBV2	TRBJ1-1	-	-
CASSPQQGIYGYTF	TGTGCCAGCAGTCCGCAACAGGGGATATATGGCTACACCTTC	TRBV27	TRBJ1-2	TRBD1	-
CASSPRSVGAIVSYNEQFF	TGTGCCAGCTCGCCTCGCTCCGTTGGCGCCATCGTCTCCTACAATGAGCAGTTCTTC	TRBV18	TRBJ2-1	-	-
CASSLGLAGGPGEQFF	TGTGCCAGCAGCTTGGGGCTAGCGGGAGGGCCCGGTGAGCAGTTCTTC	TRBV5-4	TRBJ2-1	TRBD2	-
CASSLTGTGTYEQYF	TGTGCCAGTAGCCTAACCGGGACAGGGACCTACGAGCAGTACTTC	TRBV19	TRBJ2-7	TRBD1	-
CASSPSQVETQYF	TGTGCCAGCTCACCAAGCCAGGTGGAGACCCAGTACTTC	TRBV18	TRBJ2-5	-	once
CASSLAAGRDEKLFF	TGTGCCAGCAGCTTGGCGGCCGGGAGGGATGAAAAACTGTTTTTT	TRBV5-4	TRBJ1-4	-	once
CASSQERDRAGNTIYF	TGTGCCAGCAGCCAAGAAAGGGACAGGGCTGGAAACACCATATATTTT	TRBV3-1/TRBV3-2	TRBJ1-3	TRBD1	once
CASSEGLASYEQYF	TGCGCCAGCAGCGAGGGACTAGCGAGCTACGAGCAGTACTTC	TRBV5-1	TRBJ2-7	TRBD2	-
CASSSELRNTEAFF	TGTGCCAGCAGCTCCGAGCTCCGGAACACTGAAGCTTTCTTT	TRBV9	TRBJ1-1	-	-
CASRRLGGRWDTQYF	TGTGCCAGCAGACGGCTGGGCGGGCGTTGGGATACGCAGTATTTT	TRBV6-5	TRBJ2-3	-	-
CATSDTGQGFTDTQYF	TGTGCCACCAGTGATACCGGACAGGGGTTCACAGATACGCAGTATTTT	TRBV24-1	TRBJ2-3	TRBD1	-
CASSLGFGGYGYTF	TGTGCCAGCAGCTTAGGTTTCGGGGGCTATGGCTACACCTTC	TRBV11-2	TRBJ1-2	-	-
CASSPMDGQETQYF	TGTGCCAGCAGCCCCATGGACGGTCAAGAGACCCAGTACTTC	TRBV9	TRBJ2-5	-	once
CASGRGVDNQPQHF	TGTGCCAGCGGTCGGGGGGTGGACAATCAGCCCCAGCATTTT	TRBV2	TRBJ1-5	-	-
CASRPNRGRTNEKLFF	TGTGCCAGCAGACCCAACAGGGGGCGGACTAATGAAAAACTGTTTTTT	TRBV27	TRBJ1-4	TRBD1	-
CASGIRSSGNTIYF	TGTGCCAGTGGAATCAGGTCCTCTGGAAACACCATATATTTT	TRBV19	TRBJ1-3	-	-
CASSLALSSTQYF	TGTGCCAGCAGCTTAGCTCTAAGTAGTACGCAGTATTTT	TRBV11-2	TRBJ2-3	-	-
CASSQTDSYNSPLHF	TGTGCCAGCAGCCAGACGGACAGCTATAATTCACCCCTCCACTTT	TRBV14	TRBJ1-6	-	-
CASSQATDNTEAFF	TGTGCCAGCAGTCAAGCTACAGACAACACTGAAGCTTTCTTT	TRBV28	TRBJ1-1	-	-
CASSHSRGENYGYTF	TGTGCCAGCAGCCACTCGAGGGGAGAAAACTATGGCTACACCTTC	TRBV9	TRBJ1-2	-	-
CASSPSGLYNEQFF	TGTGCCAGCAGCCCCTCTGGACTCTACAATGAGCAGTTCTTC	TRBV11-3	TRBJ2-1	-	-
CSVRQGPRSNYGYTF	TGCAGCGTACGACAGGGTCCTCGATCTAACTATGGCTACACCTTC	TRBV29-1	TRBJ1-2	TRBD1	-
CASSRRAGLDTEAFF	TGTGCCAGCAGCAGGAGGGCAGGGTTGGACACTGAAGCTTTCTTT	TRBV21-1	TRBJ1-1	-	-
CASSSPAKLETQYF	TGTGCCAGCAGCTCCCCAGCCAAGCTTGAGACCCAGTACTTC	TRBV7-2	TRBJ2-5	-	-
CASSFQPQETQYF	TGTGCCAGCAGCTTTCAACCACAAGAGACCCAGTACTTC	TRBV7-9	TRBJ2-5	-	-
CASSLAGQNTEAFF	TGTGCCAGCAGCTTAGCGGGGCAGAACACTGAAGCTTTCTTT	TRBV7-2	TRBJ1-1	-	-
CATSDLSDRGSYEQYF	TGTGCCACCAGTGATTTGTCCGACAGGGGGTCCTACGAGCAGTACTTC	TRBV24-1	TRBJ2-7	TRBD1	-
CASSLRAASSSETQYF	TGTGCCAGCAGCTTAAGGGCCGCTAGCTCGTCAGAGACCCAGTACTTC	TRBV7-9	TRBJ2-5	-	-
CASTDSGREYEQYF	TGTGCCAGCACGGACAGCGGGAGGGAATACGAGCAGTACTTC	TRBV11-2	TRBJ2-7	TRBD2	-
CASSLDTWDTEAFF	TGTGCCAGCTCACTCGACACCTGGGACACTGAAGCTTTCTTT	TRBV18	TRBJ1-1	-	-
CAISEGQANTEAFF	TGTGCCATCAGTGAGGGGCAGGCGAACACTGAAGCTTTCTTT	TRBV10-3	TRBJ1-1	-	-
CASSPGGRETQYF	TGTGCCAGCAGCCCCGGGGGGCGGGAGACCCAGTACTTC	TRBV28	TRBJ2-5	-	-
CSVEGTSGRSPNAYNEQFF	TGCAGCGTTGAAGGGACTAGCGGGAGATCCCCCAATGCTTACAATGAGCAGTTCTTC	TRBV29-1	TRBJ2-1	TRBD2	-
CASSSYRGNYEQYF	TGTGCCAGCAGCAGCTACCGGGGGAACTACGAGCAGTACTTC	TRBV5-6	TRBJ2-7	-	few
CAWNRGGHEQYF	TGTGCCTGGAACAGGGGGGGCCACGAGCAGTACTTC	TRBV30	TRBJ2-7	-	-
CASSFGGTNQETQYF	TGTGCCAGCAGTTTCGGGGGGACGAACCAAGAGACCCAGTACTTC	TRBV7-7	TRBJ2-5	TRBD2	-
CATSRDPEDRRGHTEAFF	TGTGCCACCAGCAGAGACCCCGAAGACCGAAGGGGCCACACTGAAGCTTTCTTT	TRBV15	TRBJ1-1	-	few
CASSPHSGSKNTGELFF	TGCGCCAGCAGCCCTCACAGCGGGAGTAAGAACACCGGGGAGCTGTTTTTT	TRBV5-1	TRBJ2-2	TRBD2	once
CASSPPSIRSYGYTF	TGTGCCAGCAGCCCCCCGAGCATCAGGAGCTATGGCTACACCTTC	TRBV7-9	TRBJ1-2	-	-
CASSQDNLRAFSGNTIYF	TGTGCCAGCAGCCAAGATAACCTCCGGGCCTTCTCTGGAAACACCATATATTTT	TRBV14	TRBJ1-3	-	-
CASSPPPHTEAFF	TGTGCCAGCAGTCCGCCACCACACACTGAAGCTTTCTTT	TRBV28	TRBJ1-1	-	-
CASSLGVRRHLNTEAFF	TGTGCCAGCAGCTTAGGCGTAAGGCGACACTTGAACACTGAAGCTTTCTTT	TRBV7-8	TRBJ1-1	-	-
CASTLGGQGNTGELFF	TGTGCCAGCACCCTTGGGGGTCAGGGTAACACCGGGGAGCTGTTTTTT	TRBV5-4	TRBJ2-2	-	-